This TCR beta chain was sequenced for a study of OX40 agonist ivuxolimab in advanced cancers. Notes on the research overall: Ivuxolimab was a fully human IgG2 agonistic monoclonal antibody targeting the costimulatory receptor OX40 (CD134). Patients were allowed to have had prior anti-PD-1, anti-PD-L1 or anti-CTLA-4 therapy, and approximately 40% of the dose-escalation patients had been treated with checkpoint inhibitors. Partial responses occurred in three dose-escalation patients: two with cutaneous melanoma and one with hepatocellular carcinoma. Intravenous ivuxolimab was administered to patients every 2 weeks at six dose levels: 0.01, 0.1, 0.3, 1.5, 3 and 10 mg/kg. In the dose-escalation cohort, 70% to 85% of patients were male, and the mean age was roughly 60 years with a range of roughly 23 to 79. Peripheral TCRbeta sequencing was intended to test whether TCR sequence diversity was altered and clonal T-cell expansion was caused by ivuxolimab. The paper reports the monotherapy dose-escalation portion (N of about 47 patients) of the phase I ivuxolimab trial. Of the roughly 51 patients in dose escalation, 19 had hepatocellular carcinoma, some 15 had melanoma, 9 had renal cell carcinoma and 9 had head and neck cancer.

Remarks on this clone: Its antigen is currently not known. The record has no base qualities; no much larger clone is one base away.

There are 13 amino acids in the CDR3, from cysteine to phenylalanine inclusive. The sequence is cut down to CDR3 DNA, 39 bases in frame from base 1. Via the germline V gene, CDR1 is SNHLY and CDR2 FYNNEI. V loses 11 bases of germline sequence and J loses 0 bases, and the interval between the two ends is 10 bases. Patients with a history of autoimmune disease or receiving systemic immunosuppression were excluded from the trial. Peripheral blood for TCR sequencing was drawn from every dose cohort at baseline, at cycle 4 day 1 and at cycle 7 day 1. Samples came from an open-label, multicenter, first-in-human phase I dose-escalation trial of ivuxolimab. Adults with locally advanced or metastatic head and neck squamous cell, hepatocellular, melanoma or renal cell carcinoma were enrolled in the trial. Before TCR sequencing, CD4+ T cells and CD8+ T cells from peripheral blood were sorted into separate populations.

The full study reports these points: The antigen specificity of the peripheral T cells that underwent clonal expansion was not determined. Low levels of normalized T-cell clonal expansion were also seen in some nonresponding patients. In the 0.1-3.0 mg/kg groups, partial responders were among the patients with the lowest normalized peripheral clonal expansion, particularly in CD8+ T cells. At doses from 0.1 to 3.0 mg/kg, clonal expansion was seen in both CD4+ and CD8+ blood T cells between baseline and week 6. After ivuxolimab, CD8+ T cells had more expanded clones than CD4+ T cells on average.

For sequencing of the TCRbeta CDR3 region, genomic DNA was extracted from the sorted cells. TCRbeta CDR3 regions were sequenced using the immunoSEQ Assay. Held by TCRdb, this immuneACCESS table contains in-frame sequences only and omits some clones. Under half of the omission traces to an unresolved V gene where checked; the cause of the rest is unknown. This sample comprises 90,000 to 130,000 clones, around 93% of them detected only once. The ten biggest clones cover approximately 0.63% of the sample. The sequenced sample was CD4+ or CD8+ T cells sorted from blood, obtained in a trial of the OX40 agonist ivuxolimab. The TCR sequence derives from an adult with an advanced solid tumor such as melanoma, head and neck, liver or kidney cancer. The chain is made from TRBV2 and TRBJ2-2; D gene: possibly TRBD2, on 6 matching bases. CDR3 region: CALGGPNTGELFF. Read as DNA, the sequence is TGTGCCCTGGGGGGACCGAACACCGGGGAGCTGTTTTTT. Reference TRBV2 and TRBJ2-2 proteins supply the regions before and after the CDR3; the full variable domain is: EPEVTQTPSHQVTQMGQEVILRCVPISNHLYFYWYRQILGQKVEFLVSFYNNEISEKSEIFDDQFSVERPDGSNFTLKIRSTKLEDSAMYFCALGGPNTGELFFGEGSRLTVL.